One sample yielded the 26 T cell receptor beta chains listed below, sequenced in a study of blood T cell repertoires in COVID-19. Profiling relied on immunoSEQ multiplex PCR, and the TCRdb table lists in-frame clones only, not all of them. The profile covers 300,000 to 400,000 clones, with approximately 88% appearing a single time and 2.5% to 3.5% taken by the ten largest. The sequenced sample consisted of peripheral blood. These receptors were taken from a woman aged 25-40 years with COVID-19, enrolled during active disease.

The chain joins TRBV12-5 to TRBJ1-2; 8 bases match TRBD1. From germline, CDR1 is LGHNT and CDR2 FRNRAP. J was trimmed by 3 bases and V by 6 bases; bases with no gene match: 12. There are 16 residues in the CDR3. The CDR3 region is CASGLGDQGAYYGYTF. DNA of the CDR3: TGTGCTAGTGGCCTAGGGGATCAGGGGGCCTACTATGGCTACACCTTC.

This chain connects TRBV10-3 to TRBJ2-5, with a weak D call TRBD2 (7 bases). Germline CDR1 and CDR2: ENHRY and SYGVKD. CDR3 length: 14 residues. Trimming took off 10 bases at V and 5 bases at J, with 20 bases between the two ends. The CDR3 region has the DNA TGTGCCACCACCCCTGGGGGGGCCACTGAGACCCAGTACTTC. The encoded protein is CATTPGGATETQYF.

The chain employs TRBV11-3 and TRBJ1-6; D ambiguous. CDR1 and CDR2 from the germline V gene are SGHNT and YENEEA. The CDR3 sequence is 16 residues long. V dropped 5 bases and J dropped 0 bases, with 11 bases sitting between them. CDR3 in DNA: TGTGCCAGCAGCCCAGGCGGGAGCTCCTATAATTCACCCCTCCACTTT. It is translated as CASSPGGSSYNSPLHF.

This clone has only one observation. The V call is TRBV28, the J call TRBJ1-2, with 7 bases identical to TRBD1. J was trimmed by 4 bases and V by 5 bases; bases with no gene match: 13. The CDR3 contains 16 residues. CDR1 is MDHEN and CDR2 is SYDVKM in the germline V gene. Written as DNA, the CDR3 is TGTGCCAGCAGTGCGCCCCCTCGACAGGGTTCCTATGGCTACACCTTC. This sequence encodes CASSAPPRQGSYGYTF.

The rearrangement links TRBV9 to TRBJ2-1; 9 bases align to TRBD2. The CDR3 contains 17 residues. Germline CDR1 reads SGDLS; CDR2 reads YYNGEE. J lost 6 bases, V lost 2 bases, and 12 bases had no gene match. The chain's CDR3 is CASSVGTSSFVINEQFF. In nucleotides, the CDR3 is TGTGCCAGCAGCGTCGGGACTAGCTCCTTCGTTATCAATGAGCAGTTCTTC.

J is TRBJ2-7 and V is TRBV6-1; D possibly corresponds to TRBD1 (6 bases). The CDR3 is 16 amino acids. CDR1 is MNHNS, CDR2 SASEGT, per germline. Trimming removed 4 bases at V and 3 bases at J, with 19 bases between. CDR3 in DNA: TGTGCCAGCAGTGCCACCCCAAGCAGGGGAATCTACGAGCAGTACTTC. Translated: CASSATPSRGIYEQYF.

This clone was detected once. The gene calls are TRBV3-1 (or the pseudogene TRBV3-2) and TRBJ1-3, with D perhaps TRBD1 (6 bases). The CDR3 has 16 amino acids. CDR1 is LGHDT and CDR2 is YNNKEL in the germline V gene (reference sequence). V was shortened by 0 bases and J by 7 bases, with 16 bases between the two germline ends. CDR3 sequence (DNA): TGTGCCAGCAGCCAAGAGGGAGTTGACAGGACGAACACCATATATTTT. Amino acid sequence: CASSQEGVDRTNTIYF.

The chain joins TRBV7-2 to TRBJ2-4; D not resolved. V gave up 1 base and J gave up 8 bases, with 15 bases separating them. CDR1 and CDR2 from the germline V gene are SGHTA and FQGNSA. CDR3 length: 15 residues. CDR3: CASSLEARRQDIQYF. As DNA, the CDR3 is TGTGCCAGCAGCTTAGAGGCCCGCCGACAAGACATTCAGTACTTC.

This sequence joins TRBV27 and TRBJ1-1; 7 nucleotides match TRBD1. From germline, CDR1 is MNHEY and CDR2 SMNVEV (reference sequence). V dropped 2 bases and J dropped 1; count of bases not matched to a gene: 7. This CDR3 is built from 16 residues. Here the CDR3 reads CASSLRWGQRNTEAFF. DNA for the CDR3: TGTGCCAGCAGTTTAAGATGGGGACAGAGGAACACTGAAGCTTTCTTT.

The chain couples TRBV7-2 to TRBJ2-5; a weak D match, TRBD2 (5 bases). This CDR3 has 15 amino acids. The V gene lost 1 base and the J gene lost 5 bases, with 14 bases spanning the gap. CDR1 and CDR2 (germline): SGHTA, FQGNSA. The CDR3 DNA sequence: TGTGCCAGCAGCTTAGGGCGGTGGGAGTGGGAGACCCAGTACTTC. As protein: CASSLGRWEWETQYF.

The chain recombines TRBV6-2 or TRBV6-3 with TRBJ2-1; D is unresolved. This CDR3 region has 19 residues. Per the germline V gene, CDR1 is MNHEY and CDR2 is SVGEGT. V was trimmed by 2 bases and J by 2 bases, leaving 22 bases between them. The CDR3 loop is CASSYNSNPNYTPYNEQFF. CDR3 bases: TGTGCCAGCAGTTACAATTCCAATCCTAACTATACCCCCTACAATGAGCAGTTCTTC.

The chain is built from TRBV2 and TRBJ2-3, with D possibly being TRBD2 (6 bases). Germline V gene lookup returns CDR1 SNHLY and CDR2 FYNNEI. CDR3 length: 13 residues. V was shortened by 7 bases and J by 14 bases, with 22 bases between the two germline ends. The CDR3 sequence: CASTGTGTPPWYF. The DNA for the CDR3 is TGTGCCAGCACCGGGACTGGGACTCCCCCTTGGTATTTT. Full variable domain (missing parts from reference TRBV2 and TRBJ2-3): EPEVTQTPSHQVTQMGQEVILRCVPISNHLYFYWYRQILGQKVEFLVSFYNNEISEKSEIFDDQFSVERPDGSNFTLKIRSTKLEDSAMYFCASTGTGTPPWYFGPGTRLTVL.

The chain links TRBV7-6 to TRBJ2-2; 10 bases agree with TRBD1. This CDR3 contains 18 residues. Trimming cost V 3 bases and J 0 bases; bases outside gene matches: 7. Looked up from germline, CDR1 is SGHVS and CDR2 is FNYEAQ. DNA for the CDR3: TGTGCCAGCAGCTTGGACAGGGGGGAAAACCCGAACACCGGGGAGCTGTTTTTT. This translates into CASSLDRGENPNTGELFF. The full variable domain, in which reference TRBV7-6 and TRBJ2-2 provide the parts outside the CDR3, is GAGVSQSPRYKVTKRGQDVALRCDPISGHVSLYWYRQALGQGPEFLTYFNYEAQQDKSGLPNDRFSAERPEGSISTLTIQRTEQRDSAMYRCASSLDRGENPNTGELFFGEGSRLTVL.

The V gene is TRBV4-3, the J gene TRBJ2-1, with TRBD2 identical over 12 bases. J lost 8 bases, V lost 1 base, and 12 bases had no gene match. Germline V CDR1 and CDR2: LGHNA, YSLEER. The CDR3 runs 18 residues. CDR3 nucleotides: TGCGCCAGCAGCCAAGGTGACCCCGGACTAGCGGGGAATTATGAGCAGTTCTTC. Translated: CASSQGDPGLAGNYEQFF.

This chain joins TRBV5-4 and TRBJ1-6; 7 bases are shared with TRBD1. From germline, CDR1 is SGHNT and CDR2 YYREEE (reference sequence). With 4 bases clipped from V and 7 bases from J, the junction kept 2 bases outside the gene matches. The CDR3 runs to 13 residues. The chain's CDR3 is CASSPTGNSPLHF. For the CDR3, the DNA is TGTGCCAGCAGCCCGACAGGGAATTCACCCCTCCACTTT.

The CDR3 nucleotides read TGCGCCAGCAGTCAATCGGCCCACGGGGGGTGTCAGCCCCAGCATTTT. It is translated as CASSQSAHGGCQPQHF. This chain connects TRBV23-1 to TRBJ1-5; tentatively, D is TRBD1 (5 bases). TRBV23-1 is placed among ORFs of uncertain function. The CDR3 totals 16 residues. The germline V and J ends were trimmed by 0 bases and 6 bases, with 15 bases remaining between them.

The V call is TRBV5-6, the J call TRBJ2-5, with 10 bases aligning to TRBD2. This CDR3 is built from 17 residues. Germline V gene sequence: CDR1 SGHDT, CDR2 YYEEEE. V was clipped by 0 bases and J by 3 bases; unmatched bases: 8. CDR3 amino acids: CASSLVSGGAVEETQYF. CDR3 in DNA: TGTGCCAGCAGCTTGGTCAGCGGGGGGGCCGTAGAAGAGACCCAGTACTTC.

In nucleotides, the CDR3 is TGTGCCAGCAGCCGGAGGACTAGCGGGGGGCTAAGCTCCTACAATGAGCAGTTCTTC. Translating gives CASSRRTSGGLSSYNEQFF. This sequence joins TRBV3-1 (or the pseudogene TRBV3-2) and TRBJ2-1, with TRBD2 matching 14 bases. Unmatched junction bases numbered 8, after V lost 4 bases and J lost 0 bases. Germline CDR1 reads LGHDT; CDR2 reads YNNKEL (reference sequence). The CDR3 spans 19 residues.

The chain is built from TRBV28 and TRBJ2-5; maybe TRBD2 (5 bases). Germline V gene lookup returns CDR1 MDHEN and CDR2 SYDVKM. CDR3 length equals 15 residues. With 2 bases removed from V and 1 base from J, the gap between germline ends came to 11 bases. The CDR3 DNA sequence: TGTGCCAGCAGTTTAACCCGACTACCCCAAGAGACCCAGTACTTC. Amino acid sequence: CASSLTRLPQETQYF. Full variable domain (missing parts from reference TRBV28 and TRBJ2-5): DVKVTQSSRYLVKRTGEKVFLECVQDMDHENMFWYRQDPGLGLRLIYFSYDVKMKEKGDIPEGYSVSREKKERFSLILESASTNQTSMYLCASSLTRLPQETQYFGPGTRLLVL.

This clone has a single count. DNA of the CDR3: TGTGCCAGCAGCAGACTGGGACAGGGGGCCTACGAGCAGTACTTC. It yields the protein CASSRLGQGAYEQYF. V gene TRBV6-2 or TRBV6-3 combines with J gene TRBJ2-7, with TRBD1 matching 11 bases. The CDR3 is made up of 15 amino acids. The germline V gene has CDR1 MNHEY and CDR2 SVGEGT. The V gene end was trimmed by 6 bases and the J gene end by 2 bases; junction bases not matched to a gene: 6.

The CDR3 reads CASSYEDSGQGYGDTQYF. CDR3 sequence (DNA): TGTGCCAGCAGTTACGAGGATTCGGGACAGGGTTATGGAGATACGCAGTATTTT. This chain joins TRBV6-2 or TRBV6-3 and TRBJ2-3; 9 bases fit TRBD1. J lost 5 bases, V lost 2 bases, and 14 bases had no gene match. Germline lookup yields CDR1 MNHEY and CDR2 SVGEGT. The CDR3 extends over 18 amino acids.

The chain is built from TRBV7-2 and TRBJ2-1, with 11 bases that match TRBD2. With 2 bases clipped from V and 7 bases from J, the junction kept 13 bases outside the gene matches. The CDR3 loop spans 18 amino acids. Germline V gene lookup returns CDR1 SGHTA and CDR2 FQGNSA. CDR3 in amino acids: CASSLTGTSGLVGNEQFF. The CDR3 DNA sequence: TGTGCCAGCAGCTTAACCGGGACTAGCGGCCTGGTCGGGAATGAGCAGTTCTTC.

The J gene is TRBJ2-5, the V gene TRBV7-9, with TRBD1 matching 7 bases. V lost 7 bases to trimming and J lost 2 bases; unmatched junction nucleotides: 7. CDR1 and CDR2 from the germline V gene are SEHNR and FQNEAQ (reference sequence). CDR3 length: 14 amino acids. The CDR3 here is CASTDGTVQETQYF. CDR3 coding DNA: TGTGCCAGCACCGACGGGACAGTGCAAGAGACCCAGTACTTC.

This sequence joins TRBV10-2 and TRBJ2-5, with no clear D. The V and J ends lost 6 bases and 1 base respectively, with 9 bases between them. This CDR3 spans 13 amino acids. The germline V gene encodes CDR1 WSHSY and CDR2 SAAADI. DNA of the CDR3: TGCGCCAGCAGAGACCAGGCCCAAGAGACCCAGTACTTC. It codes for CASRDQAQETQYF.

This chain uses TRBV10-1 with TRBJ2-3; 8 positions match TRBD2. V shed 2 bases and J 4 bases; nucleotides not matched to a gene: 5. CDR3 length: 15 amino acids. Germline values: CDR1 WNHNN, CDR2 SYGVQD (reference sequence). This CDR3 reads CASSEGGGHADTQYF. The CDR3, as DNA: TGCGCCAGCAGTGAGGGCGGGGGGCACGCAGATACGCAGTATTTT.

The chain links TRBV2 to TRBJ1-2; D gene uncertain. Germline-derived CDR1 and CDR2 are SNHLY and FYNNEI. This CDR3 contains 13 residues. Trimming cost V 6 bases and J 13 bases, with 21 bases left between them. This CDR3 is CASRETTGLAFTF. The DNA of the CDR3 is TGTGCCAGCAGGGAAACGACGGGGTTAGCGTTCACCTTC.